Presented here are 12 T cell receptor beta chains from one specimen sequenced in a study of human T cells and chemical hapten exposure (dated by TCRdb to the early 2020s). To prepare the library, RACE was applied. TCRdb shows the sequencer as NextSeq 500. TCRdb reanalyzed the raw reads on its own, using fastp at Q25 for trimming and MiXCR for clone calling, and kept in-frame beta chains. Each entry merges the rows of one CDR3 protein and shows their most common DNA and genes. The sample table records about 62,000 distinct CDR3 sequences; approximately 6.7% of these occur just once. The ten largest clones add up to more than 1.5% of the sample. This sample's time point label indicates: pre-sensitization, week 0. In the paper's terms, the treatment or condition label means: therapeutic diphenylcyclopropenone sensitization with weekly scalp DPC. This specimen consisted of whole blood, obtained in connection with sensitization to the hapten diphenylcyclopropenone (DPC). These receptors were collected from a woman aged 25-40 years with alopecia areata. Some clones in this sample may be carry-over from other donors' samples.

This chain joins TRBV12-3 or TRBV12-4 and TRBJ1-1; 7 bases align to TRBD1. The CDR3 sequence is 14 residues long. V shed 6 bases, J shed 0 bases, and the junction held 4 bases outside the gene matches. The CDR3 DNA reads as TGTGCCAGCAGACAGGGGTTAATGAACACTGAAGCTTTCTTT. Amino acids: CASRQGLMNTEAFF.

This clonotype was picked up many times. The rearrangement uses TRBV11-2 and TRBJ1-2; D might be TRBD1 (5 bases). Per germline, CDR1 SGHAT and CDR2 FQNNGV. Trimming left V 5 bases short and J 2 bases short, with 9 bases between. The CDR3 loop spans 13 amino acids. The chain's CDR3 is CASSRAGNYGYTF. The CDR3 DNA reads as TGTGCCAGCAGCCGGGCAGGGAACTATGGCTACACCTTC.

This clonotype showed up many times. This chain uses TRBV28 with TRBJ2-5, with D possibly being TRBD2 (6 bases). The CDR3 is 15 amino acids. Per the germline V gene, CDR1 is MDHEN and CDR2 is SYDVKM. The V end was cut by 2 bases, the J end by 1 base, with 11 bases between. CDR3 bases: TGTGCCAGCAGTTTAGGGGGGAGGCTCCAAGAGACCCAGTACTTC. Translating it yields CASSLGGRLQETQYF.

CDR3 sequence (DNA): TGTGCCAGCAGCTTAGGATACAGGGGGCCCCATAATTCACCCCTCCACTTT. Its translation: CASSLGYRGPHNSPLHF. V and J are TRBV7-2 and TRBJ1-6, with 9 bases fitting TRBD1. The CDR3 sequence is 17 residues long. The germline gives CDR1 SGHTA, CDR2 FQGNSA. V shed 1 base, J shed 5 bases, and the junction held 6 bases outside the gene matches.

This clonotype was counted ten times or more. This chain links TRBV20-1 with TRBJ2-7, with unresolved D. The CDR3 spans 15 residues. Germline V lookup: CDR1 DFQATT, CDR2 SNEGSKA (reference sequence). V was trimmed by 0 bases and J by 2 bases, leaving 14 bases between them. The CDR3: CSARDSRDLTYEQYF. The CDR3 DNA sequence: TGCAGTGCTAGAGATAGTCGCGACTTGACCTACGAGCAGTACTTC.

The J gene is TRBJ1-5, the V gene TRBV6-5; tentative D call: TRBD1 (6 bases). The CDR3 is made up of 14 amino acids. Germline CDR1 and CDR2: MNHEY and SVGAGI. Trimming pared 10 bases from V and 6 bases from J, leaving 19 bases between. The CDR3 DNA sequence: TGTGCCACCAATAGAGGGGGTTGTGGTCAGCCCCAGCATTTT. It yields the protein CATNRGGCGQPQHF.

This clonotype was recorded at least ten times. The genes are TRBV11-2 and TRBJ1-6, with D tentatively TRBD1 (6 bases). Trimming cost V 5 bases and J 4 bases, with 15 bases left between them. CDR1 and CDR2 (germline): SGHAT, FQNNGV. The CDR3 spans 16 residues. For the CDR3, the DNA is TGTGCCAGCAGCAGTATCTGGACAGCGTATAATTCACCCCTCCACTTT. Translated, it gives CASSSIWTAYNSPLHF. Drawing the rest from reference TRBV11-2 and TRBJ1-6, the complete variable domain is EAGVAQSPRYKIIEKRQSVAFWCNPISGHATLYWYQQILGQGPKLLIQFQNNGVVDDSQLPKDRFSAERLKGVDSTLKIQPAKLEDSAVYLCASSSIWTAYNSPLHFGNGTRLTVT.

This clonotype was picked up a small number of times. CDR3 sequence: CASSLGRSGGAKDTQYF. The CDR3 DNA reads TGTGCCAGCAGCTTAGGTCGGAGCGGGGGGGCCAAAGATACGCAGTATTTT. The chain carries TRBV13 and TRBJ2-3; 10 bases match TRBD2. Germline values: CDR1 PRHDT, CDR2 FYEKMQ (reference sequence). The CDR3 consists of 17 residues. Trimming took 0 bases from V and 5 from J; bases not matched to a gene: 8. Combining the CDR3 with reference TRBV13 and TRBJ2-3 gives the whole variable domain AAGVIQSPRHLIKEKRETATLKCYPIPRHDTVYWYQQGPGQDPQFLISFYEKMQSDKGSIPDRFSAQQFSDYHSELNMSSLELGDSALYFCASSLGRSGGAKDTQYFGPGTRLTVL.

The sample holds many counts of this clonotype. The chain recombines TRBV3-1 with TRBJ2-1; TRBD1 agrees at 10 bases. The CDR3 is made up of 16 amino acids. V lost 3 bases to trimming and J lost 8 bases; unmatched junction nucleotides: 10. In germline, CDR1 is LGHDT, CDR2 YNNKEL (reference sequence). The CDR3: CASSQSRGQGRDEQFF. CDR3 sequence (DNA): TGTGCCAGCAGCCAGAGTCGGGGACAGGGGAGGGATGAGCAGTTCTTC.

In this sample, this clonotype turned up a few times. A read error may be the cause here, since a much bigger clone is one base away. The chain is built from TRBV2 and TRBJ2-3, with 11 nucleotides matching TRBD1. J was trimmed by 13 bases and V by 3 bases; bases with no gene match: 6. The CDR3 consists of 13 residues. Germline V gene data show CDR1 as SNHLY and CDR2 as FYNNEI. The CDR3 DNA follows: TGTGCCAGCAGTGAGTCAGGGGACAGGGGGAAGTATTTT. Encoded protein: CASSESGDRGKYF.

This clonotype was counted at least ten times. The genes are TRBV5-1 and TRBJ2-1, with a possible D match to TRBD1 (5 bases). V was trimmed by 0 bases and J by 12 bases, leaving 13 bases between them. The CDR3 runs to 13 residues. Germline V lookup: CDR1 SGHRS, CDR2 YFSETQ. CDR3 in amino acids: CASSLEGLQGQFF. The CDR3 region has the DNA TGCGCCAGCAGCTTGGAAGGGCTCCAGGGGCAGTTCTTC. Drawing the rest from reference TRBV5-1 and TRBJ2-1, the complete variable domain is KAGVTQTPRYLIKTRGQQVTLSCSPISGHRSVSWYQQTPGQGLQFLFEYFSETQRNKGNFPGRFSGRQFSNSRSEMNVSTLELGDSALYLCASSLEGLQGQFFGPGTRLTVL.

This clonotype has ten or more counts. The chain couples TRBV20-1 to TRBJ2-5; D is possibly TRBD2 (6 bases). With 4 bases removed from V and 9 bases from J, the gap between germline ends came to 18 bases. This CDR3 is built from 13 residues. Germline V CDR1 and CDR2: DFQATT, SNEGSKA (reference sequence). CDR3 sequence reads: CSAILSGPMAQYF. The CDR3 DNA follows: TGCAGTGCTATCCTTAGCGGACCTATGGCCCAGTACTTC.